This TCR beta chain originates from a study of blood T cells in healthy people across ages. General study results and limits: Comparison with aged donors showed that long-lived donors had more naive CD4+ cells and higher diversity.

This CDR3 is 14 amino acids long. Trimming removed 5 bases at V and 7 bases at J, with 14 bases between. Germline loops: CDR1 SGHAT, CDR2 FQNNGV. A J-beta primer mix and a sample-barcoded 5' primer were used in a second PCR of roughly 6 to 11 cycles. TCRdb recomputed calls from the 5' RACE reads with MiXCR, one row per CDR3 protein. The data show over a million distinct CDR3 sequences, with roughly 64% seen just once and 5.5% to 8% held by the top ten. Points on this clonotype: Its antigen remains unknown.

The TCR originated in a man between 18 and 29 years old in good health. Input material: blood. The V call is TRBV11-2, the J call TRBJ1-4; no reliable D call. In nucleotides, the CDR3 is TGTGCCAGCAGCCACCCGGGTGGGAGTGAAAAACTGTTTTTT. This sequence encodes CASSHPGGSEKLFF.